This TCR beta chain was captured by sequencing in a study of identical twins. Whole-study findings and limits: The more abundant beta clonotypes in cord blood had fewer insertions, and memory repertoires did not show this. Compared with unrelated sharing, twin-shared out-of-frame alpha sequences had more low-probability sequences.

It was template switching that added a universal primer site, and there were unique molecular identifiers on the cDNA. Using its own MiXCR run on the 5' RACE reads, TCRdb lists one record per CDR3 protein. The sample gives 310,000 or so distinct CDR3 sequences, about 8% of which show up once; less than 2.5% is in the top ten. V lost 2 bases to trimming and J lost 5 bases; unmatched junction nucleotides: 8. The CDR3 is made up of 16 amino acids. Germline-derived CDR1 and CDR2 are SEHNR and FQNEAQ (reference sequence). Of note for this clonotype: As yet, its antigen is unknown.

The data were also submitted as part of a second study, on yellow fever vaccine responses in identical twins.

Sequenced sample: memory (CD45RO+) T cells sorted from blood. The rearrangement uses TRBV7-9 and TRBJ2-5; TRBD2 agrees at 10 bases. This TCR came from a woman between 18 and 30 years old in good health. In DNA, the CDR3 is TGTGCCAGCAGCTTATTCCCTAGCGGGAGAAGGGAGACCCAGTACTTC. As protein: CASSLFPSGRRETQYF.